A selection of T cell receptor beta chains follows, all from one sample in a study of shared clonotypes between healthy human individuals. Using immunoSEQ multiplex PCR, the repertoire was profiled, and TCRdb retains in-frame clones only, with some absent. The sample consists of around 550,000 clones, around 96% of them appearing once. Sequenced sample: naive CD8+ T cells sorted from blood. The receptors were gathered from a woman in her twenties or thirties in good health. Each CDR3 is given with its conserved first and last residue. D genes are given only for firm matches. Rows give clone size only sometimes, using once, few, many, or a class for an expanded clone.

>TRBJ2-7|NA|NA|TRBV11-3
CASSLGAVGYEQYF
TGTGCCAGCAGCTTAGGAGCGGTGGGGTACGAGCAGTACTTC
>TRBJ2-2|once|NA|TRBV5-6
CASSLGQPNTGELFF
TGTGCCAGCAGCTTGGGACAGCCGAACACCGGGGAGCTGTTTTTT
>TRBJ2-7|NA|NA|TRBV15
CATSREGAYEQYF
TGTGCCACCAGCAGAGAAGGGGCATACGAGCAGTACTTC
>TRBJ2-7|once|TRBD2|TRBV6-1
CASSEAFWGGSGQYF
TGTGCCAGCAGTGAAGCTTTTTGGGGCGGGAGTGGGCAGTACTTC
>TRBJ2-7|NA|NA|TRBV9
CASSASGSSSYEQYF
TGTGCCAGCAGCGCATCCGGGTCCAGCTCCTACGAGCAGTACTTC
>TRBJ2-3|NA|NA|TRBV7-2
CASSLAQGWGTDTQYF
TGTGCCAGCAGCTTAGCACAGGGATGGGGCACAGATACGCAGTATTTT
>TRBJ2-7|NA|NA|TRBV18
CASSPGHSGGLYEQYF
TGTGCCAGCTCACCTGGACACTCCGGGGGGCTCTACGAGCAGTACTTC
>TRBJ2-7|NA|NA|TRBV28
CASSPLSSYEQYF
TGTGCCAGCAGCCCCCTTTCATCCTACGAGCAGTATTTC
>TRBJ1-1|NA|NA|TRBV5-4
CASSLAKSRVTEAFF
TGTGCCAGCAGCTTGGCCAAGTCTAGGGTGACTGAAGCTTTCTTT
>TRBJ2-2|NA|TRBD2|TRBV5-6
CASSPKGTSGGTNTGELFF
TGTGCCAGCAGCCCGAAAGGGACTAGCGGGGGAACGAACACCGGGGAGCTGTTTTTT
>TRBJ1-2|NA|NA|TRBV28
CASSSGRAYGYTF
TGTGCCAGCAGCTCCGGACGCGCCTATGGCTACACCTTC
>TRBJ2-7|NA|NA|TRBV11-2
CASSLELGGTLYEQYF
TGTGCCAGCAGCTTAGAGTTGGGCGGGACTCTATACGAGCAGTACTTC
>TRBJ2-1|NA|NA|TRBV28
CASSHPGGTYNEQFF
TGTGCCAGCAGTCATCCGGGGGGCACCTACAATGAGCAGTTCTTC
>TRBJ2-7|once|TRBD2|TRBV19
CASSINAGGYEQYF
TGTGCCAGTAGTATCAACGCGGGAGGCTACGAGCAGTACTTC
>TRBJ2-5|NA|NA|TRBV5-6
CASSPTGKETQYF
TGTGCCAGCAGCCCGACGGGGAAAGAGACCCAGTACTTC
>TRBJ2-7|NA|NA|TRBV2
CASSVSYEQYF
TGTGCCAGCAGTGTATCTTACGAGCAGTACTTC